These T cell receptor beta chains were read from a single sample in a study of T cell responses to AZD1222 COVID-19 vaccine. Measured with immunoSEQ multiplex PCR; TCRdb has only the in-frame clones, and not every one. The sample gives 180,000 or so clones, roughly nine tenths of which show up once; approximately 1.3% is in the top ten. Sample: peripheral blood, taken 28 days after the second AZD1222 dose. Receptor source: an adult who received the AZD1222 COVID-19 vaccine. Both conserved end residues are part of each CDR3. A D gene is named only where the DNA matches it firmly. Not every row has a clone size; where given, it reads once, few, many or a size class.

j_call v_call clone_size d_call cdr3_nt cdr3_aa
TRBJ2-1 TRBV28 - - TGTGCCAGCAGACCCGGATGGGGCAGGGGCGACGTCTCCTACAATGAGCAGTTCTTC CASRPGWGRGDVSYNEQFF
TRBJ2-7 TRBV28 - - TGTGCCACCGGGCTAGCGTTGACCTACGAGCAGTACTTC CATGLALTYEQYF
TRBJ1-1 TRBV27 - - TGTGCCAGCAGTTTAGCCGGGGGTGGATGGACTGAAGCTTTCTTT CASSLAGGGWTEAFF
TRBJ1-4 TRBV3-1/TRBV3-2 - TRBD1 TGTGCCAGCAGCGAGACAGGGTACGAAAAACTGTTTTTT CASSETGYEKLFF
TRBJ1-1 TRBV5-6 - TRBD1 TGTGCCAGCAGCTTGGAAGTGACAGGGGGCTTTGGGGCTGAAGCTTTCTTT CASSLEVTGGFGAEAFF
TRBJ2-3 TRBV6-5 - TRBD2 TGTGCCAGCACCCTCGGGACTAGCGGGCATACGCAGTATTTT CASTLGTSGHTQYF
TRBJ2-6 TRBV2 - TRBD2 TGTGCCAGCAGTGAGGGACTAGCAATTACACTCTCTGGGGCCAACGTCCTGACTTTC CASSEGLAITLSGANVLTF
TRBJ1-2 TRBV7-9 - - TGTGCCAGCAGCCCAAGAGACGGGGGCTATGGCTACACCTTC CASSPRDGGYGYTF
TRBJ2-4 TRBV9 - - TGTGCCAGCAGCGGCGGGACAGCCAAAAACATTCAGTACTTC CASSGGTAKNIQYF
TRBJ2-1 TRBV10-3 few TRBD2 TGTGCCATCACCGGACGGATGGGGAGCGGGGGTTACAATGAGCAGTTCTTC CAITGRMGSGGYNEQFF
TRBJ1-5 TRBV6-5 - TRBD1 TGTGCCAGCAGTTACTCCCCGGGACAGCCTTTTGGTCCCCAGCATTTT CASSYSPGQPFGPQHF
TRBJ1-1 TRBV7-9 - - TGTGCCAGCAGCTTAGCGTACCCAGTGAACACTGAAGCTTTCTTT CASSLAYPVNTEAFF
TRBJ1-2 TRBV7-8 - - TGTGCCAGCAGCTTAGCTGGGGTTTACGGTTCGGGCTACACCTTC CASSLAGVYGSGYTF
TRBJ2-5 TRBV29-1 - TRBD2 TGCAGCGTGCAAAACCTCTGGACTAGCGGGGGCCAGCTCCAAGAGACCCAGTACTTC CSVQNLWTSGGQLQETQYF
TRBJ1-1 TRBV27 once - TGTGCCAGCAGTGCGTCAGGGAACACTGAAGCTTTCTTT CASSASGNTEAFF
TRBJ2-7 TRBV30 - TRBD1 TGTGCCTGGAGTGTAGGCGGGACAGGGGAGCAGTACTTC CAWSVGGTGEQYF
TRBJ1-1 TRBV27 - - TGTGCCAGCAGTTTCGGGGGGGCGCTGGCTGAAGCTTTCTTT CASSFGGALAEAFF
TRBJ1-4 TRBV10-3 - - TGTGCCATCAGTGAGTCGTCTGGAAAACTGTTTTTT CAISESSGKLFF
TRBJ1-1 TRBV6-2/TRBV6-3 - - TGTGCCAGCAGTCTCCTCCAGGGCAGTACCACAGCTTTCTTT CASSLLQGSTTAFF
TRBJ1-5 TRBV7-2 - - TGTGCCAGCAGCTTACGGGGGCTCGATCAGCCCCAGCATTTT CASSLRGLDQPQHF
TRBJ2-1 TRBV7-2 - TRBD1 TGTGCCAGCAGCACAGGGGGCGGCTACAATGAGCAGTTCTTC CASSTGGGYNEQFF
TRBJ1-3 TRBV6-1 - TRBD1 TGTGCCAGCAGTGAACGGACAGGTTACTCTGGAAACACCATATATTTT CASSERTGYSGNTIYF
TRBJ1-5 TRBV6-7 - TRBD1 TGTGCCAGCAGTTACGCAAACAGGGGGCGGGTGAGCAATCAGCCCCAGCATTTT CASSYANRGRVSNQPQHF
TRBJ2-5 TRBV2 - - TGTGCCAGCAGCATGCCCTTCTCCCACGAGACCCAGTACTTC CASSMPFSHETQYF
TRBJ1-2 TRBV4-2 - - TGTGCCAGCAGCCAAGACGATGCAGGTCGCTATGGCTACACCTTC CASSQDDAGRYGYTF
TRBJ1-4 TRBV27 - - TGTGCCAGCAAAAGGGTGGACTTTAATGAAAAACTGTTTTTT CASKRVDFNEKLFF
TRBJ2-1 TRBV21-1 - - TGTGCCAGCAGCAAAGCTTCTGGACAGGGGGGGTATGAGCAGTTCTTC CASSKASGQGGYEQFF
TRBJ1-1 TRBV2 - - TGTGCCAGCAGTGAAACGGGCCAGCTAAGAACTGAAGCTTTCTTT CASSETGQLRTEAFF